The source of this T cell receptor (beta chain) is a study of T cells after posttransplantation cyclophosphamide. Busulfan-fludarabine conditioning, marrow transplant, and cyclophosphamide on days +3 and +4 were administered. Clones were sequenced by immunoSEQ multiplex PCR, and TCRdb holds only the in-frame ones, with some missing. The profile covers about 6,700 clones, none occurring a single time. Study conclusions and caveats: Blood and skin or GI T cell repertoires showed limited TRB overlap. Later post-transplant blood repertoires were often dominated by donor CD8+ memory clones.

There are many counts of this clone. Its antigen remains unknown. The receptor's source is a male patient in his 30s who received an allogeneic stem cell transplant from an unrelated donor, was CMV-positive, and had acute and chronic GVHD. Some T cells could come from the graft donor. The input for sequencing was PBMCs, taken after an allogeneic stem cell transplant with post-transplant cyclophosphamide.

CDR3 sequence: CASSLALGGGGNQPQHF. The CDR3 DNA sequence: TGTGCCAGCAGCTTAGCGCTGGGAGGCGGGGGCAATCAGCCCCAGCATTTT. This chain connects TRBV7-6 to TRBJ1-5; D remains unclear. V dropped 0 bases and J dropped 2 bases, with 14 bases sitting between them. The CDR3 is 17 amino acids. Germline loops: CDR1 SGHVS, CDR2 FNYEAQ. Together with reference TRBV7-6 and TRBJ1-5, the CDR3 gives the full variable domain: GAGVSQSPRYKVTKRGQDVALRCDPISGHVSLYWYRQALGQGPEFLTYFNYEAQQDKSGLPNDRFSAERPEGSISTLTIQRTEQRDSAMYRCASSLALGGGGNQPQHFGDGTRLSIL.